The rows below give T cell receptor beta chains drawn from one sample of a study of post-analysis software for immune sequencing data. Each CDR3 protein gets one entry after TCRdb re-called the PCR reads with MiXCR. The sample includes about 460,000 distinct CDR3 sequences, around 40% of them seen just once. Sequencing was performed on blood. The receptors here all came from a girl aged 10 to 17 with multiple sclerosis. CDR3s include the opening cysteine and the closing phenylalanine or tryptophan. D genes are given only for firm matches. Rows may omit the clone size; those that give it use once, few, many or a size class.

15 | TRBD1 | TRBJ1-2 | TRBV29-1 | NA | TGCAGCGTTGAAGGCCGGACAGGGGTTAACTATGGCTACACCTTC | CSVEGRTGVNYGYTF
13 | NA | TRBJ1-1 | TRBV7-3 | NA | TGTGCCAGCAGCTTTGGCGAGGGGACTGAAGCTTTCTTT | CASSFGEGTEAFF
19 | NA | TRBJ2-3 | TRBV3-1 | once | TGTGCCAGCAGCCTGGCTGGAAGGTCCCCGAGGCATAGCACAGATACGCAGTATTTT | CASSLAGRSPRHSTDTQYF
18 | TRBD2 | TRBJ2-7 | TRBV20-1 | NA | TGCAGTGCTAGAGATCTTCCGGGACTAGCGAGCAGCTCCTACGAGCAGTACTTC | CSARDLPGLASSSYEQYF
17 | TRBD2 | TRBJ2-5 | TRBV20-1 | few | TGCAGTGTTCTGACTAGCGGGAGGGCCGGTTCTCGGGAGACCCAGTACTTC | CSVLTSGRAGSRETQYF
16 | NA | TRBJ2-1 | TRBV20-1 | NA | TGCAGTGCTAGAGGGGGGACCCGACTAACCTACAATGAGCAGTTCTTC | CSARGGTRLTYNEQFF
14 | NA | TRBJ2-1 | TRBV6-6 | NA | TGTGCCAGCAGTTACCAGGGGGGGGCCAATGAGCAGTTCTTC | CASSYQGGANEQFF
14 | NA | TRBJ1-1 | TRBV7-2 | few | TGTGCCAGCAGCCGTTCGACAGCGAACACTGAAGCTTTCTTT | CASSRSTANTEAFF
11 | TRBD2 | TRBJ2-7 | TRBV30 | once | TGTGCCTGGACTAGCGGCTACGAGCAGTACTTC | CAWTSGYEQYF
13 | NA | TRBJ2-3 | TRBV19 | NA | TGTGCCAGTAGTATTGTGACGAGGAATACGCAGTATTTT | CASSIVTRNTQYF
14 | TRBD1 | TRBJ1-2 | TRBV19 | NA | TGTGCCAGTAGGATACAGGGGACCAACTATGGCTACACCTTC | CASRIQGTNYGYTF
15 | NA | TRBJ2-1 | TRBV14 | few | TGTGCCAGCAGCCAACGGACCCTCCGGGTACATGAGCAGTTCTTC | CASSQRTLRVHEQFF
17 | TRBD2 | TRBJ2-5 | TRBV27 | once | TGTGCCAGCAGTTCCAAACCGACTAGCGGGGACCAAGAGACCCAGTACTTC | CASSSKPTSGDQETQYF
12 | TRBD2 | TRBJ2-5 | TRBV2 | NA | TGTGCCAGCGTGGGACTAGCGGGAGTTGAGTACTTC | CASVGLAGVEYF
16 | NA | TRBJ2-7 | TRBV7-9 | few | TGTGCCAGCAGCTCCTCTGGGGGGACTGAGAGTTACGAGCAGTACTTC | CASSSSGGTESYEQYF
14 | NA | TRBJ2-2 | TRBV5-1 | many | TGCGCCAGCAGCTTAAGCCGGAACACCGGGGAGCTGTTTTTT | CASSLSRNTGELFF
15 | TRBD2 | TRBJ2-7 | TRBV6-1 | NA | TGTGCCAGCGGGGGCGGGGGGCGCTACTCCTACGAGCAGTACTTC | CASGGGGRYSYEQYF
15 | NA | TRBJ2-5 | TRBV5-1 | many | TGCGCCAGCAGCTTGGGCGAGACGTCCCGGGAGACCCAGTACTTC | CASSLGETSRETQYF
17 | NA | TRBJ2-6 | TRBV3-1 | NA | TGTGCCAGCAGCCCAAGGGGTATCTCCTCTGGGGCCAACGTCCTGACTTTC | CASSPRGISSGANVLTF
15 | TRBD1 | TRBJ1-2 | TRBV27 | NA | TGTGCCAGCAGTCCTACAGGGGGCCGCCTCTATGGCTACACCTTC | CASSPTGGRLYGYTF
12 | NA | TRBJ1-2 | TRBV29-1 | NA | TGCAGCGTTGATTCCAGGGCAGGGGGCTACACCTTC | CSVDSRAGGYTF
12 | TRBD1 | TRBJ2-5 | TRBV12-3/TRBV12-4 | NA | TGTGCCAGCACCCTGAACAGGGGGCAGGGGTACTTC | CASTLNRGQGYF
15 | TRBD2 | TRBJ2-7 | TRBV28 | few | TGTGCCAGCAGTTTGGTAGTAGCGGGAGGTCACGAGCAGTACTTC | CASSLVVAGGHEQYF
17 | TRBD2 | TRBJ2-1 | TRBV20-1 | NA | TGCAGTGCTAGAGATTCTGGCGGGAGGGCCCTCAGCAATGAGCAGTTCTTC | CSARDSGGRALSNEQFF
14 | NA | TRBJ2-1 | TRBV5-1 | NA | TGCGCCAGCAGCTTGGAACCAGGGGGGAATGAGCAGTTCTTC | CASSLEPGGNEQFF
14 | NA | TRBJ2-5 | TRBV5-1 | NA | TGCGCCAGCAGCGCCTACAGGGTTATAGAGACCCAGTACTTC | CASSAYRVIETQYF